The rows below give T cell receptor beta chains drawn from one sample of a study of breast tumors, draining lymph nodes, adjacent tissues. TCRdb reprocessed the multiplex PCR reads via MiXCR and lists one record per CDR3 protein. The sample carries around 150,000 distinct CDR3 sequences, 20% to 25% recorded once. Sequenced sample: axillary lymph node tissue. These receptors were obtained from a female donor with breast cancer. Some clones in this sample may be carry-over from other donors' samples. Both conserved end residues are part of each CDR3. A D gene is named only where the DNA matches it firmly. Size values are once, few and many counts, or a class for expanded clones, and some rows have none.

J gene | D gene | V gene | clone size | CDR3 protein | CDR3 DNA
TRBJ2-3 | - | TRBV9 | many | CASSEGGGSRADTQYF | TGTGCCAGCAGCGAGGGGGGCGGGAGTCGTGCAGATACGCAGTATTTT
TRBJ2-3 | TRBD2 | TRBV7-9 | many | CASSFSGRADTQYF | TGTGCCAGCAGCTTTAGCGGGAGGGCAGATACGCAGTATTTT
TRBJ2-5 | - | TRBV9 | many | CASSPYRDRRETQYF | TGTGCCAGCAGCCCCTACCGGGACCGACGAGAGACCCAGTACTTC
TRBJ2-7 | - | TRBV20-1 | many | CSANPGALNEQYF | TGCAGTGCTAATCCAGGGGCTCTCAACGAGCAGTACTTC
TRBJ2-3 | - | TRBV10-3 | many | CAIRGTMGDTQYF | TGTGCCATCAGGGGGACAATGGGAGATACGCAGTATTTT
TRBJ1-2 | - | TRBV20-1 | many | CSARVAGGEDGYTF | TGCAGTGCTAGAGTGGCCGGGGGCGAGGATGGCTACACCTTC
TRBJ2-5 | - | TRBV5-1 | many | CASSLAVGGTQETQYF | TGCGCCAGCAGCTTGGCAGTGGGAGGGACACAAGAGACCCAGTACTTC
TRBJ1-3 | - | TRBV3-1 | many | CATQEVGSTIYF | TGTGCCACTCAGGAGGTAGGATCCACCATATATTTT
TRBJ2-1 | - | TRBV20-1 | few | CSASRDSGLGSYNEQFF | TGCAGTGCTAGCCGGGACTCCGGTTTGGGCTCCTACAATGAGCAGTTCTTC
TRBJ1-5 | - | TRBV30 | few | CAWSRFGGSSNQPQHF | TGTGCCTGGAGCCGGTTTGGAGGGAGTAGCAATCAGCCCCAGCATTTT
TRBJ2-2 | TRBD2 | TRBV27 | - | CASSRWEGAHGELFF | TGTGCCAGCAGCCGTTGGGAGGGAGCGCACGGGGAGCTGTTTTTT
TRBJ1-2 | - | TRBV11-2 | many | CASSPTGYGYTF | TGTGCCAGCAGCCCGACCGGGTATGGCTACACCTTC
TRBJ2-1 | TRBD1 | TRBV5-6 | many | CASSLVDRVDEQFF | TGTGCCAGCAGCTTGGTGGACAGGGTTGATGAGCAGTTCTTC
TRBJ1-2 | TRBD1 | TRBV28 | - | CASSTHRGNYGYTF | TGTGCCAGCAGTACTCACAGGGGAAACTATGGCTACACCTTC
TRBJ2-1 | - | TRBV28 | few | CASSLPGAPSF | TGTGCCAGCAGTTTACCAGGGGCCCCCTCCTTC
TRBJ2-6 | - | TRBV7-2 | - | CASSPHRAGANVLTF | TGTGCCAGCAGCCCGCACAGGGCTGGGGCCAACGTCCTGACTTTC
TRBJ2-7 | TRBD2 | TRBV6-4 | - | CASSDSTSGREQYF | TGTGCCAGCAGTGACTCGACTAGCGGGAGGGAGCAGTACTTC
TRBJ2-6 | - | TRBV28 | - | CATDSSGANVLTF | TGTGCCACGGACAGCTCTGGGGCCAACGTCCTGACTTTC
TRBJ2-1 | - | TRBV6-1 | many | CASSERAHRAYNEQFF | TGTGCCAGCAGTGAACGGGCTCATAGGGCATACAATGAGCAGTTCTTC
TRBJ2-6 | - | TRBV6-1 | many | CASSDARGSGANVLTF | TGTGCCAGCAGTGACGCCAGGGGCTCTGGGGCCAACGTCCTGACTTTC
TRBJ1-2 | TRBD1 | TRBV11-2 | many | CASSLVGTGLSGGYTF | TGTGCCAGCAGCTTAGTTGGGACAGGGCTTTCGGGGGGCTACACCTTC
TRBJ2-1 | TRBD2 | TRBV6-6 | many | CASKAGGPYNEQFF | TGTGCCAGCAAAGCGGGAGGGCCTTACAATGAGCAGTTCTTC
TRBJ2-2 | TRBD2 | TRBV3-1 | - | CASSLQTSGSGGELFF | TGTGCCAGCAGCCTCCAGACTAGCGGGAGCGGCGGGGAGCTGTTTTTT
TRBJ2-2 | - | TRBV24-1 | - | CGLGGNTGELFF | TGTGGTTTGGGGGGGAACACCGGGGAGCTGTTTTTT
TRBJ2-7 | TRBD1 | TRBV18 | - | CASSLRDRGHEQYF | TGTGCCAGCTCACTCCGGGACAGGGGCCACGAGCAGTACTTC
TRBJ2-3 | - | TRBV4-2 | many | CASSQDLAASLSTDTQYF | TGTGCCAGCAGCCAAGATCTTGCTGCGAGCCTTAGCACAGATACGCAGTATTTT
TRBJ2-2 | TRBD1 | TRBV2 | many | CASTPGTVNTGELFF | TGTGCCAGCACCCCCGGGACAGTGAACACCGGGGAGCTGTTTTTT
TRBJ2-2 | TRBD1 | TRBV6-5 | many | CASTQGANTGELFF | TGTGCCAGCACGCAGGGGGCAAACACCGGGGAGCTGTTTTTT
TRBJ2-2 | - | TRBV9 | many | CASSVRGRAGELFF | TGTGCCAGCAGCGTAAGGGGTAGGGCCGGGGAGCTGTTTTTT
TRBJ2-7 | - | TRBV14 | - | CASSQVRGDEQYF | TGTGCCAGCAGCCAAGTTCGAGGGGACGAGCAGTACTTC
TRBJ1-5 | - | TRBV10-1 | many | CASSESGRGDNQPQHF | TGCGCCAGCAGTGAGTCGGGTAGAGGGGACAATCAGCCCCAGCATTTT
TRBJ2-1 | - | TRBV7-9 | many | CASTHEDYNEQFF | TGTGCCAGCACCCACGAGGATTACAATGAGCAGTTCTTC
TRBJ1-6 | - | TRBV19 | many | CASSIGGRNSPLHF | TGTGCCAGTAGTATCGGGGGTAGGAATTCACCCCTCCACTTT
TRBJ2-3 | TRBD2 | TRBV12-5 | many | CASGPGTSGREGDTQYF | TGTGCTAGTGGTCCCGGGACTAGCGGGAGAGAAGGAGATACGCAGTATTTT
TRBJ2-4 | - | TRBV19 | - | CASSTPGAKNIQYF | TGTGCCAGTAGTACCCCCGGAGCCAAAAACATTCAGTACTTC
TRBJ2-3 | TRBD2 | TRBV6-2/TRBV6-3 | - | CASRTGLAGLADTQYF | TGTGCCAGCAGAACGGGACTAGCGGGACTGGCAGATACGCAGTATTTT
TRBJ1-1 | - | TRBV20-1 | - | CSALKNTEAFF | TGCAGTGCGCTTAAGAACACTGAAGCTTTCTTT
TRBJ1-5 | - | TRBV28 | - | CASRAGTAPQHF | TGTGCCAGCCGGGCAGGGACGGCGCCCCAGCATTTT
TRBJ2-7 | TRBD1 | TRBV12-3/TRBV12-4 | many | CASSFGTGLFYEQYF | TGTGCCAGCAGTTTTGGGACAGGGCTATTCTACGAGCAGTACTTC
TRBJ2-7 | - | TRBV6-4 | many | CASSDSARRHEQYF | TGTGCCAGCAGTGACTCGGCCCGCCGCCACGAGCAGTACTTC
TRBJ1-2 | TRBD1 | TRBV10-3 | - | CAISEAGQGGNSYTF | TGTGCCATCAGTGAGGCCGGACAGGGTGGGAATAGCTACACCTTC
TRBJ2-5 | TRBD2 | TRBV6-2/TRBV6-3 | many | CASRLHPPSGVGRETQYF | TGTGCCAGCAGACTACACCCCCCTAGCGGGGTTGGGAGAGAGACCCAGTACTTC
TRBJ2-5 | TRBD2 | TRBV7-9 | many | CASSLIAGGWQETQYF | TGTGCCAGCAGCCTTATAGCGGGAGGGTGGCAAGAGACCCAGTACTTC
TRBJ2-5 | - | TRBV5-1 | many | CASRHGNMQETQYF | TGCGCCAGCAGGCACGGAAATATGCAAGAGACCCAGTACTTC
TRBJ2-3 | TRBD1 | TRBV28 | - | CASSFYRGRDTQYF | TGTGCCAGCAGTTTCTACAGGGGACGGGATACGCAGTATTTT
TRBJ2-5 | - | TRBV12-3/TRBV12-4 | few | CASSLALGVKTQYF | TGTGCCAGCAGTTTAGCATTAGGGGTGAAGACCCAGTACTTC
TRBJ2-1 | - | TRBV5-5 | many | CASSFGPNSYNEQFF | TGTGCCAGCAGCTTCGGACCGAACTCCTACAATGAGCAGTTCTTC
TRBJ2-7 | - | TRBV7-9 | many | CASSPQNSYEQYF | TGTGCCAGCAGCCCACAAAATTCCTACGAGCAGTACTTC
TRBJ2-1 | - | TRBV5-4 | many | CASSLQQYGEQFF | TGTGCCAGCAGCTTGCAACAGTATGGTGAGCAGTTCTTC
TRBJ2-3 | TRBD1 | TRBV18 | - | CASSSGQGGTDTQYF | TGTGCCAGCTCATCGGGACAGGGAGGCACAGATACGCAGTATTTT
TRBJ1-2 | TRBD1 | TRBV7-2 | many | CASSSNDRGLYYGYTF | TGTGCCAGCAGCTCCAATGACAGGGGGCTTTATTATGGCTACACCTTC
TRBJ2-3 | TRBD1 | TRBV28 | - | CASSPRDRSLNTQYF | TGTGCCAGCAGTCCCCGGGACAGGAGTCTGAATACGCAGTATTTT
TRBJ2-5 | - | TRBV7-2 | many | CASSRTIQETQYF | TGTGCCAGCAGCCGGACTATCCAAGAGACCCAGTACTTC
TRBJ1-4 | TRBD1 | TRBV7-9 | many | CASSFGTGSNEKLFF | TGTGCCAGCAGCTTCGGGACAGGGTCTAATGAAAAACTGTTTTTT
TRBJ1-3 | TRBD1 | TRBV4-3 | many | CASSQERDSLPSNTIYF | TGCGCCAGCAGCCAAGAAAGGGACAGCTTACCTTCAAACACCATATATTTT
TRBJ2-2 | - | TRBV27 | - | CASRNLARTGELFF | TGTGCCAGCAGAAACTTAGCGAGGACCGGGGAGCTGTTTTTT